One and the same sample provided the 14 T cell receptor beta chains below, sequenced in a study of OX40 agonist ivuxolimab in advanced cancers. Data came from immunoSEQ multiplex PCR; TCRdb stores just in-frame clones and leaves some out. The sample includes about 83,000 clones, roughly 90% of them seen just once. This sample comprised CD4+ or CD8+ T cells sorted from blood, obtained in a trial of the OX40 agonist ivuxolimab. Receptors were obtained from an adult with an advanced solid tumor such as melanoma, head and neck, liver or kidney cancer.

V gene TRBV7-9 combines with J gene TRBJ2-7, with D tentatively TRBD1 (6 bases). The CDR3 runs to 15 residues. The V gene lost 5 bases and the J gene lost 3 bases, with 17 bases spanning the gap. Germline V gives CDR1 SEHNR, CDR2 FQNEAQ (reference sequence). The CDR3 protein is CASSPAGQIFYEQYF. The CDR3 nucleotides read TGTGCCAGCAGCCCTGCCGGACAGATATTCTACGAGCAGTACTTC.

The rearrangement joins TRBV7-2 to TRBJ1-2; no clear D. The germline V gene has CDR1 SGHTA and CDR2 FQGNSA. The V end lost 5 bases, the J end lost 3 bases, and 10 bases lay between the germline ends. The CDR3 totals 13 residues. CDR3 in amino acids: CASSLQVYYGYTF. As DNA, the CDR3 is TGTGCCAGCAGCCTCCAAGTCTACTATGGCTACACCTTC.

The J gene is TRBJ1-6, the V gene TRBV11-2; no clear D gene. The V and J ends lost 1 base and 6 bases respectively, with 10 bases between them. The CDR3 totals 15 residues. Germline CDR1 is SGHAT and CDR2 is FQNNGV. CDR3 in amino acids: CASSLGAEANSPLHF. The DNA of the CDR3 is TGTGCCAGCAGCTTAGGAGCTGAGGCTAATTCACCCCTCCACTTT.

The V gene is TRBV27, the J gene TRBJ2-7; D not resolved. This CDR3 spans 13 amino acids. Germline V lookup: CDR1 MNHEY, CDR2 SMNVEV (reference sequence). Trimming stripped 3 bases from V and 2 bases from J, with 8 bases between. The CDR3 DNA reads TGTGCCAGCAGTTTGGGTGTAACCTACGAGCAGTACTTC. Translated: CASSLGVTYEQYF.

This chain connects TRBV7-9 to TRBJ2-3; 9 positions agree with TRBD1. This CDR3 has 14 residues. Germline lookup yields CDR1 SEHNR and CDR2 FQNEAQ (reference sequence). Germline trimming cut 5 bases from V and 0 bases from J; bases unmatched to any gene: 0. The chain's CDR3 is CASSGTGSTDTQYF. DNA of the CDR3: TGTGCCAGCAGCGGGACAGGGAGCACAGATACGCAGTATTTT.

V usage is TRBV11-3 and J usage is TRBJ1-3; TRBD1 might be the D (5 bases). CDR3 size: 15 residues. V shed 5 bases and J shed 0 bases, with 11 bases lying between them. Germline V gene sequence: CDR1 SGHNT, CDR2 YENEEA. CDR3 sequence reads: CASSDGHISGNTIYF. The DNA for the CDR3 is TGTGCCAGCAGCGACGGACACATCTCTGGAAACACCATATATTTT.

This clone was counted between two and nine times. At one boundary the junction diverges from the germline segment, which might be a read error. This chain connects TRBV6-5 to TRBJ2-1, with D uncertain. The germline V gene has CDR1 MNHEY and CDR2 SVGAGI. The CDR3 is 13 residues long. The CDR3 reads CASSCPSCNEQFF. CDR3 nucleotides: TGTGCCAGCAGTTGTCCGTCCTGCAATGAGCAGTTCTTC.

This clone is a singleton in its sample. The chain recombines TRBV7-9 with TRBJ2-7; weak D call: TRBD2 (6 bases). Germline CDR1 SEHNR, CDR2 FQNEAQ (reference sequence). Trimming took 5 bases from V and 2 from J, leaving 16 bases between them. The CDR3 has 15 residues. This CDR3 is CASSATGATPYEQYF. The CDR3 DNA reads TGTGCCAGCAGCGCGACGGGAGCCACCCCCTACGAGCAGTACTTC.

This clone appeared once. The genes are TRBV7-2 and TRBJ2-7, with D uncertain. The V gene's germline CDR1 is SGHTA and CDR2 FQGNSA. Trimming took off 5 bases at V and 0 bases at J, with 11 bases between the two ends. The CDR3 covers 14 residues. CDR3 DNA sequence: TGTGCCAGCAGCCCTGGGGTTGGCTCCTACGAGCAGTACTTC. Protein: CASSPGVGSYEQYF.

The chain couples TRBV7-8 to TRBJ1-4, with TRBD1 matching 7 bases. Per germline, CDR1 SGHVS and CDR2 FQNEAQ. Trimming at V came to 5 bases and at J to 8 bases, leaving 11 bases not matched to a gene. There are 15 residues in the CDR3. DNA for the CDR3: TGTGCCAGCAGCCCCACTTTACCGGGACAGGAAAAACTGTTTTTT. It is translated as CASSPTLPGQEKLFF.

The V and J genes are TRBV9 and TRBJ1-3; 7 positions agree with TRBD1. The CDR3 is made up of 14 amino acids. Germline V CDR1 and CDR2: SGDLS, YYNGEE. V gave up 0 bases and J gave up 8 bases; unmatched junction bases: 5. The CDR3 is CASSVGDRVDTIYF. Written as DNA, the CDR3 is TGTGCCAGCAGCGTAGGAGACAGGGTTGACACCATATATTTT.

V and J are TRBV6-6 and TRBJ1-1, with a tentative D call TRBD1 (5 bases). The germline V and J ends were trimmed by 6 bases and 1 base, with 12 bases remaining between them. The CDR3 runs 14 residues. CDR1 and CDR2 (germline): MNHNY, SVGAGI (reference sequence). The chain's CDR3 is CASSPVGPNTEAFF. CDR3 bases: TGTGCCAGCAGCCCCGTGGGACCGAACACTGAAGCTTTCTTT.

CDR3 nucleotides: TGTGCCAGCAGCCCCTCAGTGGCGGGAGACACAGATACGCAGTATTTT. Protein: CASSPSVAGDTDTQYF. The V call is TRBV11-2, the J call TRBJ2-3; 7 bases match TRBD2. Germline CDR1 and CDR2: SGHAT and FQNNGV. The CDR3 extends over 16 amino acids. Trimming removed 5 bases from V and 2 bases from J; junction bases left unmatched: 10.

The chain has TRBV6-5 and TRBJ2-7; TRBD2 agrees at 10 bases. With 8 bases clipped from V and 5 bases from J, the junction kept 9 bases outside the gene matches. The CDR3 sequence is 14 residues long. Germline CDR1 MNHEY, CDR2 SVGAGI. The CDR3 sequence: CASGERGGPHEQYF. CDR3 sequence (DNA): TGTGCCAGCGGGGAGCGGGGGGGCCCCCACGAGCAGTACTTC.